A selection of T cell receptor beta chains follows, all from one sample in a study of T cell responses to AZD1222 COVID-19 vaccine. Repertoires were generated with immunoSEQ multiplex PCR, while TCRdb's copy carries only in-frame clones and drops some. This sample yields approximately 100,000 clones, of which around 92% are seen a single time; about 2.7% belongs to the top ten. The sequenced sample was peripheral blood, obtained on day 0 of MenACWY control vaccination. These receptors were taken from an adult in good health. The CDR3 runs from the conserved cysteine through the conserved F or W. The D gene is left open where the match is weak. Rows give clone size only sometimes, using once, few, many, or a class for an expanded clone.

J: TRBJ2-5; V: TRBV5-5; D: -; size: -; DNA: TGTGCCAGCAGCCCTGCCCCTAGCGATGAGACCCAGTACTTC; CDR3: CASSPAPSDETQYF
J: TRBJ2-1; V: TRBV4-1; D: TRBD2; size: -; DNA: TGCGCCAGCAGCCAAGTACTAGCGGTATACAATGAGCAGTTCTTC; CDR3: CASSQVLAVYNEQFF
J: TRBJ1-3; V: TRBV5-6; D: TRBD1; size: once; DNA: TGTGCCAGCAGCTCAACTTACAGGGGGGAAGGAAACACCATATATTTT; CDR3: CASSSTYRGEGNTIYF
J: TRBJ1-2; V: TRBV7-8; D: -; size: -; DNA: TGTGCCAGCAGCTTAGCGGGGGGCTCTGGCTACACCTTC; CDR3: CASSLAGGSGYTF
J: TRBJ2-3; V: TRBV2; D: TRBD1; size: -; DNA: TGTGCCAGCAGTATCCGACAGGGAAGCGCAGATACGCAGTATTTT; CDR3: CASSIRQGSADTQYF
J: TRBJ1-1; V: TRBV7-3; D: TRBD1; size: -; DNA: TGTGCCAGCAGCTTTACAGGGGGCCTGAACACTGAAGCTTTCTTT; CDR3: CASSFTGGLNTEAFF
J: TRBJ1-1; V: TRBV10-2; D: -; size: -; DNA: TGCGCCAGCAGTGAGACCTATGCAAGACAAGGGGGTGTTCGTAGGAACACTGAAGCTTTCTTT; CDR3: CASSETYARQGGVRRNTEAFF
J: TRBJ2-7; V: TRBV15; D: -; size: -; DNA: TGTGCCACCAGCAGAGATGGGGCGGGTATCTACGAGCAGTACTTC; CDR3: CATSRDGAGIYEQYF
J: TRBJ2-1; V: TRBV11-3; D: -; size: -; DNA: TGTGCCAGCAGCTTCGACAATGAGCAGTTCTTC; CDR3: CASSFDNEQFF
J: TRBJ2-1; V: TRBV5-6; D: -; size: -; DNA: TGTGCCAGCAGCTTGCAGGATATTTGGGAGTTCTTC; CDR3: CASSLQDIWEFF
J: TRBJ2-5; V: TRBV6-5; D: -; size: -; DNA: TGTGCCAGCCATGGAGGGGGCCCAGAGACCCAGTACTTC; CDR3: CASHGGGPETQYF
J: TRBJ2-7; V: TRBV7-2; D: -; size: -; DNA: TGTGCCAGCAGCTGGAGGACCGGCTCCTACGAGCAGTACTTC; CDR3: CASSWRTGSYEQYF
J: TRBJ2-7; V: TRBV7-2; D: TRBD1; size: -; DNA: TGTGCCAGCAGTTTCATGACAGGGGGCACCACCTACGAGCAGTACTTC; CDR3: CASSFMTGGTTYEQYF
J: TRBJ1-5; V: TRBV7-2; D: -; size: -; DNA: TGTGCCAGCAGCTTAGATGGGGCACCCCAGCATTTT; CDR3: CASSLDGAPQHF
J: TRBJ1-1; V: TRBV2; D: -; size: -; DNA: TGTGCCAGCAGACCCAGGGTCCTGAACACTGAAGCTTTCTTT; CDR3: CASRPRVLNTEAFF
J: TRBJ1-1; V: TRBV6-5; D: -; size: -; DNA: TGTGCCAGCGGGGAGGGGACCGGCAACACTGAAGCTTTCTTT; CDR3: CASGEGTGNTEAFF
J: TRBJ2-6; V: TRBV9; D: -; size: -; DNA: TGTGCCAGCAGCGTATTCGGGGACTCTGGGGCCAACGTCCTGACTTTC; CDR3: CASSVFGDSGANVLTF
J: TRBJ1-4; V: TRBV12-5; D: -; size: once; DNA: TGTGCTAGTGGTTTCGCAGGAACTAATGAAAAACTGTTTTTT; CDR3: CASGFAGTNEKLFF
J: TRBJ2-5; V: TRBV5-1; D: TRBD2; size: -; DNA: TGCGCCAGCAGCTTGGGTAGGGAGGGAGAGACCCAGTACTTC; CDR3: CASSLGREGETQYF
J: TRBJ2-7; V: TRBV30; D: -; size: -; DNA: TGTGCCTGGAATACCGGGGCTGGGTACGAGCAGTACTTC; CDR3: CAWNTGAGYEQYF
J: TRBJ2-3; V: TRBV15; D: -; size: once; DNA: TGTGCCACCAGCAGAGATTTTCTAGATACGCAGTATTTT; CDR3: CATSRDFLDTQYF
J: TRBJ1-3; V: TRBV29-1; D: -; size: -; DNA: TGCAGCGTTGTCCTTCGAAACACCATATATTTT; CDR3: CSVVLRNTIYF
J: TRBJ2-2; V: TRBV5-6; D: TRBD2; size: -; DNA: TGTGCCAGCAGCCCGCCGGGACTAGCGGACACCGGGGAGCTGTTTTTT; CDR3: CASSPPGLADTGELFF
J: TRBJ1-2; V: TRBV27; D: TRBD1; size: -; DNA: TGTGCCAGCAGTTTATCCCAGGGGGCGAACTATGGCTACACCTTC; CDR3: CASSLSQGANYGYTF
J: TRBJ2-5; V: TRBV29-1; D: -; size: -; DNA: TGCAGCGTGGTTCGACAGGGGAGGGGACAAGAGACCCAGTACTTC; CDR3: CSVVRQGRGQETQYF
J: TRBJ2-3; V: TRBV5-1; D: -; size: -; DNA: TGCGCCAGCAGCTTGGTTGCCCTAGTTGGGGCAGATACGCAGTATTTT; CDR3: CASSLVALVGADTQYF
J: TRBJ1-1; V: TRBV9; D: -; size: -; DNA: TGTGCCAGCAGCGTAGGGGGGGCCAACACTGAAGCTTTCTTT; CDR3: CASSVGGANTEAFF
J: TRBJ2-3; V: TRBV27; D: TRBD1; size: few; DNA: TGTGCCAGCAGTTTTGTAGGGGGCCCAGATACGCAGTATTTT; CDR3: CASSFVGGPDTQYF